The 25 T cell receptor beta chains below come from one sample, sequenced in a study of vaccination and CD4 T cells after COVID-19. For these TCRs, the target antigens are not known. Researchers used the Oncomine TCR Beta short-read assay to sequence DNA from cultured CD4+ T cells. TCRdb recomputed calls from the PCR reads with MiXCR, one row per CDR3 protein. Found here are 14,000 to 15,000 distinct CDR3 sequences, roughly 75% of them singletons; the top ten hold approximately 10%. Treatment indicated: approximately 11-day PBMC culture with coronavirus spike peptide pools or control peptides (ViraFEST assay). Sequencing used CD4+ T cells from blood, cultured in vitro. Every receptor here comes from a human donor who had recovered from COVID-19.

This clonotype came up a few times. This chain joins TRBV6-5 and TRBJ1-5; D is possibly TRBD1 (5 bases). The ends were cut back, 0 bases at V and 7 bases at J, with 13 bases in the middle. The CDR3 is 15 residues long. Germline V gene lookup returns CDR1 MNHEY and CDR2 SVGAGI. This chain's CDR3 is CASSYSPGGGQPQHF. The CDR3 nucleotides read TGTGCCAGCAGTTACTCGCCCGGGGGAGGCCAGCCCCAGCATTTT.

This clonotype has more than one count but fewer than ten. This chain links TRBV20-1 with TRBJ1-5; D may be TRBD1 (5 bases). Trimming stripped 6 bases from V and 5 bases from J, with 20 bases between. Per the germline V gene, CDR1 is DFQATT and CDR2 is SNEGSKA (reference sequence). The CDR3 sequence is 15 residues long. CDR3 bases: TGCAGTGCGCGTCCAGACGGGGGGTACGATCAGCCCCAGCATTTT. It translates to CSARPDGGYDQPQHF.

This clonotype has just a few counts. CDR3 nucleotides: TGTGCCAGCAGTGCAAAACAGGGAGCTAACTATGGCTACACCTTC. Protein sequence: CASSAKQGANYGYTF. V is TRBV6-1 and J is TRBJ1-2; a possible D gene is TRBD1 (6 bases). Germline lookup yields CDR1 MNHNS and CDR2 SASEGT. The CDR3 length is 15 residues. The ends were cut back, 4 bases at V and 0 bases at J, with 12 bases in the middle.

V is TRBV24-1 and J is TRBJ1-2; D gene uncertain. Germline V gene lookup returns CDR1 KGHDR and CDR2 SFDVKD. Trimming took 1 base from V and 3 from J, leaving 2 bases between them. The CDR3 consists of 12 residues. CDR3 amino acids: CATSDFYYGYTF. Written as DNA, the CDR3 is TGTGCCACCAGTGATTTCTACTATGGCTACACCTTC.

The chain is built from TRBV7-2 and TRBJ2-7, with D possibly matching TRBD1 (7 bases). The CDR3 contains 16 residues. V was cut by 1 base and J by 1 base, with 14 bases left in between. Germline assignment: CDR1 SGHTA and CDR2 FQGNSA. The CDR3 sequence is CASSLVVQGTSYEQYF. CDR3 bases: TGTGCCAGCAGCTTAGTGGTACAGGGGACTTCCTACGAGCAGTACTTC.

Here the CDR3 reads CASSEDSGRAKQYF. Written as DNA, the CDR3 is TGTGCCAGCAGTGAAGACAGCGGCCGGGCGAAGCAGTACTTC. The V call is TRBV28, the J call TRBJ2-7; D could derive from TRBD1 or TRBD2 (5 bases each). V lost 5 bases, J lost 8 bases, and 19 bases lay in between. The V gene's germline CDR1 is MDHEN and CDR2 SYDVKM. This CDR3 has 14 amino acids.

The chain recombines TRBV4-1 with TRBJ1-5, with D hard to call. V was trimmed by 3 bases and J by 7 bases, leaving 10 bases between them. Germline CDR1 MGHRA, CDR2 YSYEKL. This CDR3 is built from 13 residues. Here the CDR3 reads CASSQTSRQPQHF. Written as DNA, the CDR3 is TGCGCCAGCAGCCAGACTAGCCGACAGCCCCAGCATTTT.

CDR3 in amino acids: CASSLWEGGTEAFF. CDR3 DNA: TGTGCCAGCAGCTTGTGGGAAGGGGGGACTGAAGCTTTCTTT. The chain employs TRBV7-2 and TRBJ1-1; perhaps TRBD1 as D (6 bases). Trimming took off 3 bases at V and 5 bases at J, with 13 bases between the two ends. CDR1 is SGHTA, CDR2 FQGNSA, per germline. The CDR3 runs 14 residues.

The chain has TRBV15 and TRBJ2-4; 10 bases line up with TRBD1. J lost 1 base, V lost 1 base, and 1 base had no gene match. The CDR3 consists of 16 residues. Germline-derived CDR1 and CDR2 are LNHNV and YYDKDF (reference sequence). In nucleotides, the CDR3 is TGTGCCACCAGCAGAGGACAGGGGGCGGCCAAAAACATTCAGTACTTC. Amino acid sequence: CATSRGQGAAKNIQYF.

The V and J genes are TRBV6-2 or TRBV6-3 and TRBJ1-5; D is unclear. The germline gives CDR1 MNHEY, CDR2 SVGEGT. The CDR3 covers 14 residues. The ends were cut back, 6 bases at V and 0 bases at J, with 9 bases in the middle. CDR3 amino acids: CASREESSNQPQHF. The CDR3 DNA sequence: TGTGCCAGCAGGGAGGAATCTAGCAATCAGCCCCAGCATTTT.

The chain carries TRBV2 and TRBJ2-1; 7 bases fit TRBD2. This CDR3 has 14 amino acids. Germline V lookup: CDR1 SNHLY, CDR2 FYNNEI. Trimming cost V 11 bases and J 0 bases; bases outside gene matches: 7. DNA of the CDR3: TGTGCCGGGCAAGCGGGAAGCTCCTACAATGAGCAGTTCTTC. Residues: CAGQAGSSYNEQFF.

This chain connects TRBV7-9 to TRBJ1-5; 7 bases align to TRBD1. Germline-derived CDR1 and CDR2 are SEHNR and FQNEAQ (reference sequence). V shed 3 bases, J shed 9 bases, and the junction held 17 bases outside the gene matches. The CDR3 loop spans 17 amino acids. CDR3 amino acids: CASSFSPTGQKYGPQHF. CDR3 bases: TGTGCCAGCAGCTTCTCACCTACGGGACAGAAGTATGGGCCCCAGCATTTT.

The chain recombines TRBV28 with TRBJ1-5; D is unresolved. Germline V gene data show CDR1 as MDHEN and CDR2 as SYDVKM. V lost 2 bases and J lost 9, with 8 bases in between. CDR3 length equals 12 residues. DNA of the CDR3: TGTGCCAGCAGTTTACTCCAGTGGCCCCAGCATTTT. Translation: CASSLLQWPQHF.

A few counts support this clonotype. The chain carries TRBV28 and TRBJ1-2; TRBD1 is a possible D gene (6 bases). V was shortened by 6 bases and J by 1 base, with 12 bases between the two germline ends. CDR1 is MDHEN, CDR2 SYDVKM, per germline. This CDR3 has 14 residues. The CDR3 here is CASSLNRVNYGYTF. CDR3 coding DNA: TGTGCCAGCAGCCTCAACAGGGTTAACTATGGCTACACCTTC.

The genes are TRBV7-7 and TRBJ2-1; maybe TRBD1 (6 bases). CDR1 SSHAT and CDR2 FNYEAQ come from the germline V gene (reference sequence). This CDR3 is built from 15 residues. With 5 bases removed from V and 1 base from J, the gap between germline ends came to 12 bases. The CDR3 sequence is CASSLQGTSYNEQFF. CDR3 in DNA: TGTGCCAGCAGCCTACAGGGAACTTCCTACAATGAGCAGTTCTTC.

This clonotype came up a few times. The chain recombines TRBV27 with TRBJ1-1, with D maybe TRBD1 (6 bases). This CDR3 spans 14 amino acids. Trimming took 7 bases from V and 4 from J, leaving 16 bases between them. Germline V CDR1 and CDR2: MNHEY, SMNVEV (reference sequence). The CDR3 region has the DNA TGTGCCAGCACAAAGGGGGGGCGGGGCACTGAAGCTTTCTTT. This translates into CASTKGGRGTEAFF.

This sequence joins TRBV7-2 and TRBJ2-1; the match to TRBD2 covers 8 bases. Germline lookup yields CDR1 SGHTA and CDR2 FQGNSA. The CDR3 runs 16 residues. The V gene end was trimmed by 2 bases and the J gene end by 4 bases; junction bases not matched to a gene: 7. CDR3 sequence: CASSLRGGGGYNEQFF. CDR3 DNA: TGTGCCAGCAGCTTAAGGGGCGGCGGGGGGTACAATGAGCAGTTCTTC.

The V and J genes are TRBV5-6 and TRBJ2-4; no firm D call. The CDR3 runs to 13 residues. CDR1 is SGHDT, CDR2 YYEEEE, per germline. V was cut by 0 bases and J by 7 bases, with 8 bases left in between. Here the CDR3 DNA reads TGTGCCAGCAGCTTGGTCGCGAGGAACATTCAGTACTTC. Translated: CASSLVARNIQYF.

On this clonotype: One junction end disagrees with the germline gene, perhaps due to a read error. The gene calls are TRBV5-5 and TRBJ2-2, with 7 bases fitting TRBD1. The CDR3 contains 14 residues. The germline CDR1 and CDR2 sequences are SGHKS and YYEKEE (reference sequence). CDR3 nucleotides: TGTGCCAGCAGCTTAACAGGGGCCGCCGGGGAGCTGCTTTTT. Protein: CASSLTGAAGELLF.

The rearrangement joins TRBV10-3 to TRBJ2-1; the match to TRBD2 covers 8 bases. After removal of 8 bases from V and 5 bases from J, the junction contained 8 bases not matched to a gene. Per the germline V gene, CDR1 is ENHRY and CDR2 is SYGVKD. CDR3 size: 14 residues. The CDR3 loop is CAIQRGNQHNEQFF. The CDR3 bases are TGTGCCATCCAGCGGGGGAATCAACACAATGAGCAGTTCTTC.

The chain is built from TRBV2 and TRBJ2-3; D not certain. This CDR3 comprises 11 residues. Trimming cost V 9 bases and J 3 bases, with 7 bases left between them. The germline V gene encodes CDR1 SNHLY and CDR2 FYNNEI. CDR3 amino acids: CARFRTDTQYF. CDR3 in DNA: TGTGCCAGATTTAGGACAGATACGCAGTATTTT. The full variable domain, in which reference TRBV2 and TRBJ2-3 provide the parts outside the CDR3, is EPEVTQTPSHQVTQMGQEVILRCVPISNHLYFYWYRQILGQKVEFLVSFYNNEISEKSEIFDDQFSVERPDGSNFTLKIRSTKLEDSAMYFCARFRTDTQYFGPGTRLTVL.

The chain recombines TRBV6-5 with TRBJ1-3, with D unclear. CDR3 length: 15 residues. V dropped 4 bases and J dropped 0 bases, with 10 bases sitting between them. Per germline, CDR1 MNHEY and CDR2 SVGAGI. The CDR3 DNA follows: TGTGCCAGCAGTTCCCGGCCCAGCTCTGGAAACACCATATATTTT. The encoded protein is CASSSRPSSGNTIYF.

V gene TRBV5-1 combines with J gene TRBJ1-6, with D perhaps matching TRBD1 (6 bases). Germline CDR1 and CDR2: SGHRS and YFSETQ. The CDR3 loop spans 15 amino acids. Trimming cost V 2 bases and J 7 bases, with 13 bases left between them. The CDR3 bases are TGCGCCAGCAGCTTTACGACAGGAACCAATTCACCCCTCCACTTT. The encoded protein is CASSFTTGTNSPLHF.

The V gene is TRBV7-2, the J gene TRBJ2-3; D might be TRBD1 or TRBD2, each matching 6 bases. The V gene lost 5 bases and the J gene lost 1 base, with 19 bases spanning the gap. Germline assignment: CDR1 SGHTA and CDR2 FQGNSA. The CDR3 extends over 17 amino acids. The CDR3 nucleotides read TGTGCCAGCAGCCTCTCGAAGGGGGACTTCGGCACAGATACGCAGTATTTT. This codes for CASSLSKGDFGTDTQYF.

The genes are TRBV12-5 and TRBJ2-3; D gene unclear. The CDR3 extends over 13 amino acids. The V gene lost 5 bases and the J gene lost 4 bases, with 10 bases spanning the gap. Germline V gene sequence: CDR1 LGHNT, CDR2 FRNRAP. CDR3 protein: CASGTLKADTQYF. CDR3 coding DNA: TGTGCTAGTGGTACCCTAAAGGCAGATACGCAGTATTTT.